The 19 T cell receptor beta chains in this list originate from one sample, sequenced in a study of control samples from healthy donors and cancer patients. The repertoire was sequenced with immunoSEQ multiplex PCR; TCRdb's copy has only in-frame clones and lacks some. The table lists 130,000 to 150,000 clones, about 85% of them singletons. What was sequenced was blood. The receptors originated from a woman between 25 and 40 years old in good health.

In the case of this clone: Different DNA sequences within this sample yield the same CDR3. The chain's CDR3 is CASSFGLSYEQYF. The CDR3 DNA reads as TGTGCCAGCAGCTTTGGGCTCTCGTACGAGCAGTACTTC. The V gene is TRBV11-2, the J gene TRBJ2-7; no clear D. V shed 3 bases and J shed 4 bases, with 10 bases lying between them. The germline gives CDR1 SGHAT, CDR2 FQNNGV. The CDR3 spans 13 residues. The whole variable domain, remainder taken from reference TRBV11-2 and TRBJ2-7, is EAGVAQSPRYKIIEKRQSVAFWCNPISGHATLYWYQQILGQGPKLLIQFQNNGVVDDSQLPKDRFSAERLKGVDSTLKIQPAKLEDSAVYLCASSFGLSYEQYFGPGTRLTVT.

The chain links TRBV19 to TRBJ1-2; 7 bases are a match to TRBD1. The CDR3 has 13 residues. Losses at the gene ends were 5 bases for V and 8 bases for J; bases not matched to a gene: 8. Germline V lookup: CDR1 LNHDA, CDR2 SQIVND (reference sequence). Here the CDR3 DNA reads TGTGCCAGTAGTGCGTCGGGGACAGACGGCTACACCTTC. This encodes CASSASGTDGYTF.

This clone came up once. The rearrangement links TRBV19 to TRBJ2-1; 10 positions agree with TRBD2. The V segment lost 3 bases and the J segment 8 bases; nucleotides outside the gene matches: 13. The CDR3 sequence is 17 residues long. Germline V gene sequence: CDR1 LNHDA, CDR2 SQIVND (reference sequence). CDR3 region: CASSIWPSGRSGDEQFF. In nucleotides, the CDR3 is TGTGCCAGTAGTATTTGGCCTAGCGGGAGATCGGGCGATGAGCAGTTCTTC.

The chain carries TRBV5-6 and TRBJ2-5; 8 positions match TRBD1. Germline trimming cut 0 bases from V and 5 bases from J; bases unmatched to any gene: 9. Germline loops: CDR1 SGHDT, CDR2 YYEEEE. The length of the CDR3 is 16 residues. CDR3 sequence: CASSLVSGTGVETQYF. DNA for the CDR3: TGTGCCAGCAGCTTGGTCTCCGGGACAGGTGTCGAGACCCAGTACTTC.

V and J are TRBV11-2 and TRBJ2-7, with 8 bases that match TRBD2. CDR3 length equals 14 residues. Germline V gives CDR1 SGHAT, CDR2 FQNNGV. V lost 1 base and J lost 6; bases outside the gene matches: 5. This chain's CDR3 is CASSLVGTRSEQYF. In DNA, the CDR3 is TGTGCCAGCAGCTTAGTGGGGACTAGATCCGAGCAGTACTTC.

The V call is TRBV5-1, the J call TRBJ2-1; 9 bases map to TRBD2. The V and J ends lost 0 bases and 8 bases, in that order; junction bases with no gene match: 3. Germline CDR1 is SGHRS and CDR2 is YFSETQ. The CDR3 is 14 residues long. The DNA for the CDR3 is TGCGCCAGCAGCTTGGCCCCTAGCGGGGATGAGCAGTTCTTC. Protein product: CASSLAPSGDEQFF.

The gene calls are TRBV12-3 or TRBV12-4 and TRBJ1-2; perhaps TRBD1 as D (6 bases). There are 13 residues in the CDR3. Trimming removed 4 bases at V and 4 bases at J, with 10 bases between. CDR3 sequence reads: CASSWGTIYGYTF. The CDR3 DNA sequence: TGTGCCAGCAGTTGGGGGACAATCTATGGCTACACCTTC.

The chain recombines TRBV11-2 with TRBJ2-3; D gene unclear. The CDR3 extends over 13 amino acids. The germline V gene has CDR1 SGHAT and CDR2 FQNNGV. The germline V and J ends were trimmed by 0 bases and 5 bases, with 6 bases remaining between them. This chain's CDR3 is CASSLDLGDTQYF. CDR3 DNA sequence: TGTGCCAGCAGCTTAGATCTAGGAGATACGCAGTATTTT.

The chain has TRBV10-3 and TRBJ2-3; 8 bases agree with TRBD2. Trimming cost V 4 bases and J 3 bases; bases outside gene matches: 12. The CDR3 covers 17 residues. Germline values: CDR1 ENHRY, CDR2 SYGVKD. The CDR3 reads CAISVGVAGGGTDTQYF. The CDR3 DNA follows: TGTGCCATCAGTGTTGGGGTGGCGGGAGGAGGGACAGATACGCAGTATTTT.

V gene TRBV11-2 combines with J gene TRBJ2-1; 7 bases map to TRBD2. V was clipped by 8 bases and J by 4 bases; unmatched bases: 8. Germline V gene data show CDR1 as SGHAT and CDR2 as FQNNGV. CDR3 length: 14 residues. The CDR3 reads CASCRFGGYNEQFF. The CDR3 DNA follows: TGTGCCAGCTGTCGCTTCGGGGGGTACAATGAGCAGTTCTTC.

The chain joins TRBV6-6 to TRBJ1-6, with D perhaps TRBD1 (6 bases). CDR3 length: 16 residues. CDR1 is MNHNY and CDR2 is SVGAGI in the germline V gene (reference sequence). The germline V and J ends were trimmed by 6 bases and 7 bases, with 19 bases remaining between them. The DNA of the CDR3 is TGTGCCAGCAGAGACTCACGGACAGCCAACAATTCACCCCTCCACTTT. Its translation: CASRDSRTANNSPLHF.

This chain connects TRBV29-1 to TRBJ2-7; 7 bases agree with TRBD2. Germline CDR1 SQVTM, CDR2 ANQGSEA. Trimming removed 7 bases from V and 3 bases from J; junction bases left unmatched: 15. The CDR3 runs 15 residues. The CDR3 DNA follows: TGCAGCGACGCCTTCCGGGAGCGGGAAAGCTACGAGCAGTACTTC. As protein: CSDAFRERESYEQYF.

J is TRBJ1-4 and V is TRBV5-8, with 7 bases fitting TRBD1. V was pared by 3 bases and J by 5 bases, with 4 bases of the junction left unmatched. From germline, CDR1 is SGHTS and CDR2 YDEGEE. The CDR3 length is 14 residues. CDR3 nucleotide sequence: TGTGCCAGCAGCTCGGGACAGTTAAATGAAAAACTGTTTTTT. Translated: CASSSGQLNEKLFF.

CDR3 DNA: TGTGCCAGCAGTTTCACAGATACGCAGTATTTT. It encodes CASSFTDTQYF. The gene calls are TRBV12-3 or TRBV12-4 and TRBJ2-3; D remains ambiguous. V dropped 3 bases and J dropped 2 bases, with 0 bases sitting between them. This CDR3 is 11 amino acids long.

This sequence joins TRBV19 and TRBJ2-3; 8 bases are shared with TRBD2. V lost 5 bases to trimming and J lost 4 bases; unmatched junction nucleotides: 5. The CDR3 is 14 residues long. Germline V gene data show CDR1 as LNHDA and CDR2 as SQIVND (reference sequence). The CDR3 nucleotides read TGTGCCAGTAGTGGGTCGGGAGGGCCAGATACGCAGTATTTT. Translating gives CASSGSGGPDTQYF.

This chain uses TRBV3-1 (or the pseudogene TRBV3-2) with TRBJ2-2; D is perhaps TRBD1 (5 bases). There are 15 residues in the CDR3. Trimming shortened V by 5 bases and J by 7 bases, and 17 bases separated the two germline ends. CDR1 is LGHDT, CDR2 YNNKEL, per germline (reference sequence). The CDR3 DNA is TGTGCCAGCAGCTATTCTTCCAAAAGGGGCGGGGAGCTGTTTTTT. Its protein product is CASSYSSKRGGELFF.

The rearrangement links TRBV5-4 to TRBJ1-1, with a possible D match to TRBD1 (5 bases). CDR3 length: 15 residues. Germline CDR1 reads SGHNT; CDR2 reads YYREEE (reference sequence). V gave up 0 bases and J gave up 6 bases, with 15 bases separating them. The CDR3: CASSLAGLASAEAFF. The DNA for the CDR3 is TGTGCCAGCAGCTTGGCGGGGCTAGCCAGCGCTGAAGCTTTCTTT.

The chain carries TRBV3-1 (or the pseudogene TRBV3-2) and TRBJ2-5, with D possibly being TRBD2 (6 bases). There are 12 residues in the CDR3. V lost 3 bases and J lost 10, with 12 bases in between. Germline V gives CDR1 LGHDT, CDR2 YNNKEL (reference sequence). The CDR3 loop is CASSQGTRDQYF. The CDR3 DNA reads TGTGCCAGCAGCCAGGGGACTCGAGACCAGTACTTC.

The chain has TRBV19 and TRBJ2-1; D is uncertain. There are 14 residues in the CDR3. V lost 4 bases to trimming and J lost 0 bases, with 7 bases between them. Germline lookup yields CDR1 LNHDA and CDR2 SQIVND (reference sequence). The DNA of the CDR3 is TGTGCCAGTAGTAGGGCGGCCTCCTACAATGAGCAGTTCTTC. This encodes CASSRAASYNEQFF.